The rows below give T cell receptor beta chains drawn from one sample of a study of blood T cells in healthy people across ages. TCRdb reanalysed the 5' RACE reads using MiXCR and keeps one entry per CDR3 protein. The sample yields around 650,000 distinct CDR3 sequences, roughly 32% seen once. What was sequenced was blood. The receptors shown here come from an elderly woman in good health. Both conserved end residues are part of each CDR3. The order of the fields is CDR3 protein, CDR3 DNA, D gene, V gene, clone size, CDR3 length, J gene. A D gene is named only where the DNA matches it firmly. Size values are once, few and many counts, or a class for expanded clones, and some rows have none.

CDR3aa: CASSLGGTTDYEQYF
CDR3nt: TGTGCCAGCAGCTTAGGTGGGACGACGGACTACGAGCAGTACTTC
d_gene: NA
v_gene: TRBV7-2
abundance: NA
len: 15
j_gene: TRBJ2-7

CDR3aa: CASSLNADAGAYGYTF
CDR3nt: TGTGCCAGCAGCTTAAACGCCGACGCAGGGGCCTATGGCTACACCTTC
d_gene: NA
v_gene: TRBV7-9
abundance: many
len: 16
j_gene: TRBJ1-2

CDR3aa: CASSLDSTTDTQYF
CDR3nt: TGCGCCAGCAGCTTGGACAGTACCACAGATACGCAGTATTTT
d_gene: NA
v_gene: TRBV5-1
abundance: many
len: 14
j_gene: TRBJ2-3

CDR3aa: CASSLGLSSGANVLTF
CDR3nt: TGTGCCAGCAGCCTCGGCTTAAGCTCTGGGGCCAACGTCCTGACTTTC
d_gene: NA
v_gene: TRBV11-2
abundance: many
len: 16
j_gene: TRBJ2-6

CDR3aa: CASSQDLRLGFWRPYEQYF
CDR3nt: TGTGCCAGCAGCCAAGATCTTAGGTTGGGTTTTTGGCGTCCCTACGAGCAGTACTTC
d_gene: NA
v_gene: TRBV3-1
abundance: NA
len: 19
j_gene: TRBJ2-7

CDR3aa: CASSERDKYTEAFF
CDR3nt: TGTGCCAGCAGTGAGCGGGACAAATACACTGAAGCTTTCTTT
d_gene: NA
v_gene: TRBV6-1
abundance: many
len: 14
j_gene: TRBJ1-1

CDR3aa: CATVNRQGFHEQYF
CDR3nt: TGTGCCACCGTTAACCGACAGGGGTTCCACGAGCAGTACTTC
d_gene: TRBD1
v_gene: TRBV10-3
abundance: many
len: 14
j_gene: TRBJ2-7

CDR3aa: CASSYRVTVNTEAFF
CDR3nt: TGTGCCAGCAGTTACAGGGTGACAGTGAACACTGAAGCTTTCTTT
d_gene: NA
v_gene: TRBV6-6
abundance: NA
len: 15
j_gene: TRBJ1-1

CDR3aa: CATSSSAGEEQFF
CDR3nt: TGTGCCACCAGCAGCTCAGCGGGAGAGGAGCAGTTCTTC
d_gene: TRBD2
v_gene: TRBV15
abundance: NA
len: 13
j_gene: TRBJ2-1

CDR3aa: CASGKGGRGTEAFF
CDR3nt: TGTGCCAGCGGGAAAGGGGGCCGGGGGACTGAAGCTTTCTTT
d_gene: TRBD1
v_gene: TRBV6-5
abundance: many
len: 14
j_gene: TRBJ1-1

CDR3aa: CASSPPIPITNTEAFF
CDR3nt: TGTGCCAGCAGTCCACCGATACCCATTACGAACACTGAAGCTTTCTTT
d_gene: NA
v_gene: TRBV28
abundance: few
len: 16
j_gene: TRBJ1-1

CDR3aa: CASSFGIGQGASGANVLTF
CDR3nt: TGTGCCAGCAGTTTTGGGATCGGACAGGGGGCTTCGGGGGCCAACGTCCTGACTTTC
d_gene: TRBD1
v_gene: TRBV12-3/TRBV12-4
abundance: NA
len: 19
j_gene: TRBJ2-6

CDR3aa: CASSLGQGRWAFF
CDR3nt: TGCGCCAGCAGCTTGGGGCAGGGGAGGTGGGCTTTCTTT
d_gene: NA
v_gene: TRBV5-1
abundance: NA
len: 13
j_gene: TRBJ1-1

CDR3aa: CASSPRDRVYNEQFF
CDR3nt: TGTGCCAGCAGCCCAAGGGACAGGGTCTACAATGAGCAGTTCTTC
d_gene: TRBD1
v_gene: TRBV3-1
abundance: many
len: 15
j_gene: TRBJ2-1

CDR3aa: CSARTPLARSGELFF
CDR3nt: TGCAGTGCTAGAACTCCTCTAGCGAGGAGCGGGGAGCTGTTTTTT
d_gene: NA
v_gene: TRBV20-1
abundance: NA
len: 15
j_gene: TRBJ2-2

CDR3aa: CASSDKPLSTGELFF
CDR3nt: TGTGCCAGCAGTGATAAGCCACTTAGTACCGGGGAGCTGTTTTTT
d_gene: NA
v_gene: TRBV2
abundance: NA
len: 15
j_gene: TRBJ2-2

CDR3aa: CAWSRTNTGELFF
CDR3nt: TGTGCCTGGAGCAGAACCAACACCGGGGAGCTGTTTTTT
d_gene: NA
v_gene: TRBV30
abundance: NA
len: 13
j_gene: TRBJ2-2

CDR3aa: CSAPLAGASGEQFF
CDR3nt: TGCAGTGCCCCCCTAGCGGGAGCCTCGGGTGAGCAGTTCTTC
d_gene: TRBD2
v_gene: TRBV20-1
abundance: NA
len: 14
j_gene: TRBJ2-1

CDR3aa: CASSETGGGAPQHF
CDR3nt: TGTGCCAGCAGCGAGACAGGGGGAGGTGCGCCCCAGCATTTT
d_gene: TRBD1
v_gene: TRBV7-2
abundance: many
len: 14
j_gene: TRBJ1-5

CDR3aa: CASSLWGQSTYEQYF
CDR3nt: TGTGCCAGCAGTCTGTGGGGACAGTCAACCTACGAGCAGTACTTC
d_gene: TRBD1
v_gene: TRBV6-1
abundance: NA
len: 15
j_gene: TRBJ2-7

CDR3aa: CASSLGTVLNTEAFF
CDR3nt: TGTGCCAGCAGTCTCGGGACTGTCCTGAACACTGAAGCTTTCTTT
d_gene: NA
v_gene: TRBV7-2
abundance: NA
len: 15
j_gene: TRBJ1-1

CDR3aa: CASSPLKIFYTEAFF
CDR3nt: TGTGCCAGCTCACCATTAAAGATCTTTTACACTGAAGCTTTCTTT
d_gene: NA
v_gene: TRBV18
abundance: NA
len: 15
j_gene: TRBJ1-1

CDR3aa: CSAPSSGGRYEQYF
CDR3nt: TGCAGTGCTCCCTCTAGCGGGGGGCGCTACGAGCAGTACTTC
d_gene: TRBD2
v_gene: TRBV20-1
abundance: NA
len: 14
j_gene: TRBJ2-7

CDR3aa: CSALTRFTDTQYF
CDR3nt: TGCAGTGCGCTCACTAGGTTCACAGATACGCAGTATTTT
d_gene: NA
v_gene: TRBV20-1
abundance: many
len: 13
j_gene: TRBJ2-3

CDR3aa: CASTGVSYNEQFF
CDR3nt: TGTGCCAGCACCGGGGTATCCTACAATGAGCAGTTCTTC
d_gene: NA
v_gene: TRBV12-3/TRBV12-4
abundance: many
len: 13
j_gene: TRBJ2-1

CDR3aa: CASSPPAGSTHIQYF
CDR3nt: TGTGCCAGCAGCCCGCCGGCGGGCAGTACGCACATTCAGTACTTC
d_gene: NA
v_gene: TRBV7-2
abundance: NA
len: 15
j_gene: TRBJ2-4

CDR3aa: CSGRSVRSNEQFF
CDR3nt: TGCAGTGGGCGCAGCGTGCGGAGCAATGAGCAGTTCTTC
d_gene: NA
v_gene: TRBV20-1
abundance: many
len: 13
j_gene: TRBJ2-1

CDR3aa: CASSPGLAEGNQPQHF
CDR3nt: TGTGCCAGCAGCCCCGGACTCGCGGAAGGCAATCAGCCCCAGCATTTT
d_gene: NA
v_gene: TRBV4-2
abundance: few
len: 16
j_gene: TRBJ1-5

CDR3aa: CASSLRGLVGTEAFF
CDR3nt: TGTGCCAGCAGTTTAAGGGGGCTCGTTGGCACTGAAGCTTTCTTT
d_gene: TRBD1
v_gene: TRBV28
abundance: NA
len: 15
j_gene: TRBJ1-1

CDR3aa: CSATTPSGGANTGELFF
CDR3nt: TGCAGTGCTACCACTCCTAGCGGCGGGGCGAACACCGGGGAGCTGTTTTTT
d_gene: TRBD2
v_gene: TRBV20-1
abundance: NA
len: 17
j_gene: TRBJ2-2

CDR3aa: CASSPSGVGYGYTF
CDR3nt: TGTGCCAGCAGTCCGTCCGGGGTTGGCTATGGCTACACCTTC
d_gene: NA
v_gene: TRBV28
abundance: NA
len: 14
j_gene: TRBJ1-2

CDR3aa: CSGIGATDTQYF
CDR3nt: TGCAGTGGAATAGGGGCCACAGATACGCAGTATTTT
d_gene: NA
v_gene: TRBV20-1
abundance: many
len: 12
j_gene: TRBJ2-3

CDR3aa: CASSSEGGARTQYF
CDR3nt: TGTGCCAGCAGTTCCGAAGGGGGAGCTCGGACCCAGTACTTC
d_gene: NA
v_gene: TRBV27
abundance: many
len: 14
j_gene: TRBJ2-5

CDR3aa: CASRGAGTPNIQYF
CDR3nt: TGTGCCAGCAGAGGTGCCGGGACTCCAAACATTCAGTACTTC
d_gene: NA
v_gene: TRBV5-4
abundance: NA
len: 14
j_gene: TRBJ2-4

CDR3aa: CASSPGQNLLAKNIRYF
CDR3nt: TGTGCCAGCTCACCGGGACAGAATCTTCTAGCCAAAAACATTCGGTACTTC
d_gene: TRBD1
v_gene: TRBV18
abundance: few
len: 17
j_gene: TRBJ2-4

CDR3aa: CSAHSGTASEKLFF
CDR3nt: TGCAGTGCTCACTCCGGGACAGCGAGTGAAAAACTGTTTTTT
d_gene: TRBD1
v_gene: TRBV20-1
abundance: NA
len: 14
j_gene: TRBJ1-4

CDR3aa: CASSLGVGYRSDGQYF
CDR3nt: TGCGCCAGCAGCTTGGGTGTGGGGTACCGATCAGATGGGCAGTACTTC
d_gene: NA
v_gene: TRBV5-1
abundance: few
len: 16
j_gene: TRBJ2-5

CDR3aa: CAWSGGRRGQPQHF
CDR3nt: TGTGCCTGGAGTGGTGGCAGGAGGGGTCAGCCCCAGCATTTT
d_gene: NA
v_gene: TRBV30
abundance: NA
len: 14
j_gene: TRBJ1-5

CDR3aa: CANSYPGQHKINYGYTF
CDR3nt: TGTGCCAACAGTTACCCAGGACAGCATAAGATTAACTATGGCTACACCTTC
d_gene: NA
v_gene: TRBV6-2/TRBV6-3
abundance: NA
len: 17
j_gene: TRBJ1-2

CDR3aa: CASSEGRRSDTQYF
CDR3nt: TGTGCCAGCAGTGAAGGACGGAGATCAGATACGCAGTATTTT
d_gene: NA
v_gene: TRBV6-1
abundance: many
len: 14
j_gene: TRBJ2-3

CDR3aa: CASWEGPGQNYGYTF
CDR3nt: TGTGCCAGCTGGGAGGGGCCGGGACAGAACTATGGCTACACCTTC
d_gene: TRBD1
v_gene: TRBV28
abundance: NA
len: 15
j_gene: TRBJ1-2

CDR3aa: CATSDREVGYTF
CDR3nt: TGTGCCACTTCGGACAGGGAGGTTGGCTACACCTTC
d_gene: TRBD1
v_gene: TRBV19
abundance: few
len: 12
j_gene: TRBJ1-2